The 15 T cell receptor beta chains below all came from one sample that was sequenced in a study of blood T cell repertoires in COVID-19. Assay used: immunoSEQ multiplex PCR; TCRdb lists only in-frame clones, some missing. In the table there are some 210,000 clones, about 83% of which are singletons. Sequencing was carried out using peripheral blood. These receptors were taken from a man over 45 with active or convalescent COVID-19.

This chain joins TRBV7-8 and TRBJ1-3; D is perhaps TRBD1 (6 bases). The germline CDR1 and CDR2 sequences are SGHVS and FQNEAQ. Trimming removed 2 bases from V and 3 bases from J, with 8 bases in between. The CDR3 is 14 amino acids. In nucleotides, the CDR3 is TGTGCCAGCAGCTTACAGGGGCATGGAAACACCATATATTTT. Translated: CASSLQGHGNTIYF.

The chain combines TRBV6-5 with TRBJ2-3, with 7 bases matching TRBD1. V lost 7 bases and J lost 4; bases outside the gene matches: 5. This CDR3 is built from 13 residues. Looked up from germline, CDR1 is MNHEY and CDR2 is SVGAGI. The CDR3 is CASTPTGADTQYF. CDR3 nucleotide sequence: TGTGCCAGCACCCCAACAGGGGCAGATACGCAGTATTTT.

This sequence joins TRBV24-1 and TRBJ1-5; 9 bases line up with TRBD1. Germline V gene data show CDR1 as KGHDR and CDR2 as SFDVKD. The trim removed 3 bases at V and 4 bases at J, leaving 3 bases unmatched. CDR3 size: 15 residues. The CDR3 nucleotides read TGTGCCACCAGTGATCCAGGACAGGGGAATCAGCCCCAGCATTTT. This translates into CATSDPGQGNQPQHF.

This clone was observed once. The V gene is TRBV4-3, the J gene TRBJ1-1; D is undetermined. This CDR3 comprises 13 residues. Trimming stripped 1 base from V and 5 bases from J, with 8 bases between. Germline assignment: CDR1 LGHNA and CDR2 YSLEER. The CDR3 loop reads CASSQGHRTEAFF. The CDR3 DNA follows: TGCGCCAGCAGCCAAGGACATCGGACTGAAGCTTTCTTT.

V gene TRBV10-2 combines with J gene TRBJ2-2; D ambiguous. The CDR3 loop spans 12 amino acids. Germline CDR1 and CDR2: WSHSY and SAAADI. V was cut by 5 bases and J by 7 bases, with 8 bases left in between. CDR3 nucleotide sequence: TGCGCCAGCAGTTTCCTCGTCGGGGAGCTGTTTTTT. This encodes CASSFLVGELFF.

In DNA form, the CDR3 reads TGTGCAAGTCGCTTAGGGAGCGGGAGCTACAATGAGCAGTTCTTC. Translated, it gives CASRLGSGSYNEQFF. V usage is TRBV12-2 and J usage is TRBJ2-1; the listed D gene, TRBD2, was not tested against the DNA. TRBV12-2 is a listed pseudogene. There are 15 residues in the CDR3.

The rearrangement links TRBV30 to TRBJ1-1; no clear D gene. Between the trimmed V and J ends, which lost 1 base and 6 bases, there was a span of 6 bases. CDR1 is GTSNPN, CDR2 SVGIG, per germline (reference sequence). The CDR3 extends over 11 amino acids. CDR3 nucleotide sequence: TGTGCCTGGAGTGCCTTTTCTGAAGCTTTCTTT. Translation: CAWSAFSEAFF.

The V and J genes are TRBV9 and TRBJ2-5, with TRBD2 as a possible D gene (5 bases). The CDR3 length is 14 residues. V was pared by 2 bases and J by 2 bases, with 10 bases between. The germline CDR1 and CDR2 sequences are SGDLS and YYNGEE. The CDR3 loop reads CASSVGGLQETQYF. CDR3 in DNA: TGTGCCAGCAGCGTCGGCGGGCTACAAGAGACCCAGTACTTC. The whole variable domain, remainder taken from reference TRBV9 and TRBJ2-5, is DSGVTQTPKHLITATGQRVTLRCSPRSGDLSVYWYQQSLDQGLQFLIQYYNGEERAKGNILERFSAQQFPDLHSELNLSSLELGDSALYFCASSVGGLQETQYFGPGTRLLVL.

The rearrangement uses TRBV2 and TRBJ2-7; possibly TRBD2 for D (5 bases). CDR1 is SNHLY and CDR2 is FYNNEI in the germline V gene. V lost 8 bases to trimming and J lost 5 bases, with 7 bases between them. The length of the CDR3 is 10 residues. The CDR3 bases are TGTGCCAGCTACGGGGACGAGCAGTACTTC. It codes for CASYGDEQYF.

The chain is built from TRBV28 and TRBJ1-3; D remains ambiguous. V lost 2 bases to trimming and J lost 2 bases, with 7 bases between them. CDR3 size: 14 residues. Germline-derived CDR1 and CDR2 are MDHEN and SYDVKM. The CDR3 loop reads CASSLPFPGNTIYF. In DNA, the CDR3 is TGTGCCAGCAGTTTACCATTCCCTGGAAACACCATATATTTT.

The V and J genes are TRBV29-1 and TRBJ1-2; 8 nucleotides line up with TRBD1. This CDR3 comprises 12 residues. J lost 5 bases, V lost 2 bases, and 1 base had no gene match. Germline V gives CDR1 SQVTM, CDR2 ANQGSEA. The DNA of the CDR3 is TGCAGCGTTGAAACAGGGGGGTATGGCTACACCTTC. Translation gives CSVETGGYGYTF.

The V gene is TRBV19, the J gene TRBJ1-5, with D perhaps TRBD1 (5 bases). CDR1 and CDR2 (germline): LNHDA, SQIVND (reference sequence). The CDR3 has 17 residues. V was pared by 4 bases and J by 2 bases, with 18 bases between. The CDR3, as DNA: TGTGCCAGTAGTAAGGGCGCTTTGGGGGGAGGCAATCAGCCCCAGCATTTT. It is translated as CASSKGALGGGNQPQHF.

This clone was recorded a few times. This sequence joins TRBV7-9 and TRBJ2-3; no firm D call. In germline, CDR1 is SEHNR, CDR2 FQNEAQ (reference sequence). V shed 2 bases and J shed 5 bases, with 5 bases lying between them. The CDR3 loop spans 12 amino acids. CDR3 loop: CASSLTQDTQYF. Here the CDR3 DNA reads TGTGCCAGCAGCTTAACACAAGATACGCAGTATTTT.

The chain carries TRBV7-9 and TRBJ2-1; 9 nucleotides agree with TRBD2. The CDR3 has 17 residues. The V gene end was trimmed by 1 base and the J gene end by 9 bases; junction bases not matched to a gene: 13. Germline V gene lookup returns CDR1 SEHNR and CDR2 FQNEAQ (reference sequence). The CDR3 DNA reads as TGTGCCAGCAGCTTAGGTGGGATGAGAGCGGGAGGAGGTGAGCAGTTCTTC. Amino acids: CASSLGGMRAGGGEQFF.

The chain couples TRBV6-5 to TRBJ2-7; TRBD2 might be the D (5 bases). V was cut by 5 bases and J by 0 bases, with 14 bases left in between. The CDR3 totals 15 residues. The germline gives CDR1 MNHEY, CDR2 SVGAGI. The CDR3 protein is CASSRSAQSSYEQYF. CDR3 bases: TGTGCCAGCAGTCGTAGCGCCCAAAGCTCCTACGAGCAGTACTTC.